This is a list of T cell receptor beta chains from one sample in a study of blood T cell repertoires in COVID-19. Clones were read by immunoSEQ multiplex PCR, and TCRdb kept only the in-frame ones, dropping some. Counted here are roughly 100,000 clones, 85% to 90% occurring once; the ten biggest clones make up about a third. The specimen sequenced was peripheral blood. These receptor sequences come from a woman at least 80 years old with acute or convalescent COVID-19. Each CDR3 is given with its conserved first and last residue. Fields, in order: V gene, J gene, clone size, CDR3 protein. The size of a clone is reported for some rows only, either as once, few or many, or as a class for expanded clones.

V: TRBV10-2
J: TRBJ2-1
size: -
CDR3: CASGIWGGAYNEQFF

V: TRBV27
J: TRBJ1-4
size: -
CDR3: CASSNRLYNEKLFF

V: TRBV2
J: TRBJ1-1
size: -
CDR3: CASSGGNTEAFF

V: TRBV9
J: TRBJ2-3
size: -
CDR3: CASSLVGGLVDTQYF

V: TRBV7-9
J: TRBJ2-5
size: -
CDR3: CASSLGAYQETQYF

V: TRBV15
J: TRBJ1-4
size: -
CDR3: CATSRDPGVDEKLFF

V: TRBV18
J: TRBJ1-3
size: once
CDR3: CASSSTGTSGNTIYF

V: TRBV13
J: TRBJ1-1
size: -
CDR3: CASSTLRGNTEAFF

V: TRBV5-1
J: TRBJ1-6
size: -
CDR3: CASSTTGSSYNSPLHF

V: TRBV4-1
J: TRBJ1-5
size: -
CDR3: CASSQTGVQPQHF

V: TRBV7-9
J: TRBJ1-1
size: -
CDR3: CASSLQGTLGTEAFF

V: TRBV11-3
J: TRBJ2-2
size: -
CDR3: CASSSRTGGGTGELFF

V: TRBV2
J: TRBJ1-2
size: -
CDR3: CASSEVGGAGGYTF

V: TRBV28
J: TRBJ2-7
size: -
CDR3: CASPPGPSRDRGPYEQYF

V: TRBV27
J: TRBJ2-7
size: once
CDR3: CASSLGTSGYYEQYF

V: TRBV5-1
J: TRBJ2-3
size: -
CDR3: CASSKGTGGADTQYF

V: TRBV6-4
J: TRBJ2-2
size: -
CDR3: CASKLAGDTGELFF

V: TRBV3-1/TRBV3-2
J: TRBJ2-1
size: -
CDR3: CASSHSTGIDNEQFF

V: TRBV7-8
J: TRBJ1-1
size: once
CDR3: CASSPRTQGGTEAFF

V: TRBV4-2
J: TRBJ1-1
size: few
CDR3: CASSRGQADTEAFF

V: TRBV30
J: TRBJ1-2
size: -
CDR3: CAWRGQGTNYGYTF

V: TRBV28
J: TRBJ1-5
size: once
CDR3: CASSLQGAHQPQHF

V: TRBV4-3
J: TRBJ1-4
size: -
CDR3: CASSQDLLQGGNEKLFF

V: TRBV10-3
J: TRBJ2-1
size: -
CDR3: CAISDLQGFLYNEQFF

V: TRBV3-1/TRBV3-2
J: TRBJ1-1
size: -
CDR3: CASSPGAGGSAFF

V: TRBV7-2
J: TRBJ1-6
size: once
CDR3: CASSLVSRAANSPLHF

V: TRBV6-5
J: TRBJ2-5
size: -
CDR3: CASSYSLGGGGETQYF

V: TRBV27
J: TRBJ1-5
size: -
CDR3: CASSLGGDRPQHF

V: TRBV11-2
J: TRBJ2-5
size: -
CDR3: CASSPLGTVVETQYF

V: TRBV2
J: TRBJ1-3
size: few
CDR3: CASNGGNQLAGTIYF

V: TRBV7-9
J: TRBJ2-3
size: -
CDR3: CASSLGTGGADTQYF

V: TRBV15
J: TRBJ2-7
size: -
CDR3: CATSSQGGTGFYEQYF

V: TRBV28
J: TRBJ2-7
size: -
CDR3: CASSPDRGYEQYF

V: TRBV9
J: TRBJ2-7
size: -
CDR3: CASSAGTGGYEQYF

V: TRBV10-3
J: TRBJ2-2
size: -
CDR3: CATQGLAGELFF

V: TRBV29-1
J: TRBJ2-7
size: -
CDR3: CSVEGRHSYEQYF

V: TRBV5-1
J: TRBJ2-2
size: -
CDR3: CASSLGLLNTGELFF

V: TRBV5-1
J: TRBJ2-7
size: -
CDR3: CASSLGGQGAYEQYF

V: TRBV7-9
J: TRBJ1-3
size: -
CDR3: CASSFLALPGNTIYF

V: TRBV28
J: TRBJ1-3
size: -
CDR3: CASSPGGSGGNTIYF

V: TRBV19
J: TRBJ1-1
size: -
CDR3: CASNSYTEAFF

V: TRBV11-2
J: TRBJ1-2
size: -
CDR3: CASSFQGQGGTYTF

V: TRBV9
J: TRBJ1-5
size: few
CDR3: CASSEGSNQPQHF

V: TRBV20-1
J: TRBJ2-3
size: -
CDR3: CSASLGVGSGTDTQYF

V: TRBV27
J: TRBJ1-2
size: -
CDR3: CASSLLRGGDRGYTF

V: TRBV30
J: TRBJ2-3
size: -
CDR3: CAWMEATSTDTQYF

V: TRBV28
J: TRBJ1-5
size: -
CDR3: CASSWGGGSSNQPQHF

V: TRBV20-1
J: TRBJ1-3
size: few
CDR3: CSASVAGVSGTIYF